This record concerns one T cell receptor beta chain sequence. This receptor's antigen is unknown. No much larger clonotype is one base removed from it; base qualities were not supplied. The entry originates in a study of response to subunit inactivated influenza vaccine (dated by TCRdb to the late 2010s). Turning to the overall study: Deep quantitative T cell receptor repertoire profiling was used in the study to track responses to a trivalent subunit inactivated influenza vaccine. The study at large found these results: The authors proposed that each seasonal influenza vaccination may bring in only a limited number of new T cells.

The method behind the library was RT-PCR. For sequencing, an Illumina HiSeq 2500 was employed. TCRdb took the public reads, trimmed them with fastp at Q25, ran MiXCR for clone calling and kept in-frame beta chains. CDR3 protein duplicates are merged, each entry listing the most common genes and DNA. A total of around 190,000 distinct CDR3 sequences appear in this sample, around 9.2% of them only once. Approximately 11% of the sample goes to the ten largest clones. The CDR3 covers 15 residues, taking in both the cysteine and the phenylalanine. Of all the DNA, just the CDR3 is kept, 45 bases in frame from base 1. From the germline V gene (reference sequence), CDR1 is LNHDA and CDR2 is SQIVND. From V the trimming removes 9 bases and from J it removes 2 bases, while the gene matches leave 6 bases of the junction unaccounted for.

The clonotype originates from a man in his fifties who received an inactivated influenza vaccine. Donor details come from another sample of the same person, matched by shared clones. The chain is made from TRBV19 and TRBJ2-3; TRBD2 agrees with 12 junctional bases. This specimen consisted of non-naive T cells sorted from PBMCs, obtained on the day of vaccination. Explained via the paper, the cell subset or site label denotes: memory T cell fraction. The CDR3: CASRRLAGVTDTQYF. DNA sequence: TGTGCCAGCAGGAGACTAGCGGGGGTCACAGATACGCAGTATTTT. Reference TRBV19 and TRBJ2-3 genes cover what lies past the CDR3, so the full variable domain is DGGITQSPKYLFRKEGQNVTLSCEQNLNHDAMYWYRQDPGQGLRLIYYSQIVNDFQKGDIAEGYSVSREKKESFPLTVTSAQKNPTAFYLCASRRLAGVTDTQYFGPGTRLTVL.